The rows below give T cell receptor beta chains drawn from one sample of a study of control samples from healthy donors and cancer patients. TCRdb keeps only in-frame clones here, not all; method: immunoSEQ multiplex PCR. The repertoire holds some 130,000 clones, with about 93% as singletons. Input material: blood. The receptors derive from a middle-aged man in good health. The CDR3 runs from the conserved cysteine through the conserved F or W.

TRBJ1-4 TRBV15 CATSRALGGRDEKLFF
TRBJ2-7 TRBV28 CASQVGLSYEQYF
TRBJ2-4 TRBV19 CASSIGGRAKNIQYF
TRBJ1-1 TRBV6-5 CASMVGEAFF
TRBJ2-2 TRBV19 CASSIVVQAGGYTGELFF
TRBJ2-2 TRBV7-3 CASSLTANTGELFF
TRBJ1-4 TRBV6-1 CASSEGREKLFF
TRBJ1-2 TRBV7-9 CASSFPGTGALSYGYTF
TRBJ1-6 TRBV18 CASSLPRTGNSPLHF
TRBJ2-3 TRBV29-1 CSVADRGSSTQYF
TRBJ1-2 TRBV5-6 CASSLGQGRVGYTF
TRBJ2-7 TRBV29-1 CSARYSYEQYF
TRBJ2-1 TRBV13 CASSFRSRENEQFF
TRBJ1-6 TRBV6-4 CATQQGVGAPLHF
TRBJ2-6 TRBV4-2 CASSQELGRGAGANVLTF
TRBJ1-4 TRBV7-9 CASSLMTGLAEKLFF
TRBJ2-2 TRBV28 CASRSGTGDTGELFF
TRBJ2-7 TRBV11-3 CASSLGPREQYF
TRBJ1-2 TRBV28 CASSYISLDSNYGYTF
TRBJ2-1 TRBV2 CASSEVSYNEQFF
TRBJ1-2 TRBV12-3/TRBV12-4 CASRGTYGYTF
TRBJ2-2 TRBV2 CASSEFGQGNHTGELFF
TRBJ1-1 TRBV5-1 CASSLATGGRLNTEAFF
TRBJ1-4 TRBV19 CASSIVQGGNGEKLFF
TRBJ2-1 TRBV7-3 CASSKEGGVYNEQFF
TRBJ2-1 TRBV30 CAWSEDRGTYNEQFF
TRBJ1-1 TRBV18 CASFTAMNTEAFF
TRBJ2-7 TRBV13 CASSLSDRTSGGYEQYF
TRBJ2-7 TRBV3-1/TRBV3-2 CASSQTPGQWGSGLSYEQYF
TRBJ2-2 TRBV11-3 CASSPLGQSNTGELFF
TRBJ2-7 TRBV6-5 CASSYIHPAGVKEQYF
TRBJ2-1 TRBV9 CASTRRGYNEQFF
TRBJ1-1 TRBV6-5 CASSRQGRAFF
TRBJ2-7 TRBV18 CASSPERTGVGRGEQYF
TRBJ2-7 TRBV2 CASSKRSGAREQYF
TRBJ1-5 TRBV15 CATSRVPTGRNQPQHF